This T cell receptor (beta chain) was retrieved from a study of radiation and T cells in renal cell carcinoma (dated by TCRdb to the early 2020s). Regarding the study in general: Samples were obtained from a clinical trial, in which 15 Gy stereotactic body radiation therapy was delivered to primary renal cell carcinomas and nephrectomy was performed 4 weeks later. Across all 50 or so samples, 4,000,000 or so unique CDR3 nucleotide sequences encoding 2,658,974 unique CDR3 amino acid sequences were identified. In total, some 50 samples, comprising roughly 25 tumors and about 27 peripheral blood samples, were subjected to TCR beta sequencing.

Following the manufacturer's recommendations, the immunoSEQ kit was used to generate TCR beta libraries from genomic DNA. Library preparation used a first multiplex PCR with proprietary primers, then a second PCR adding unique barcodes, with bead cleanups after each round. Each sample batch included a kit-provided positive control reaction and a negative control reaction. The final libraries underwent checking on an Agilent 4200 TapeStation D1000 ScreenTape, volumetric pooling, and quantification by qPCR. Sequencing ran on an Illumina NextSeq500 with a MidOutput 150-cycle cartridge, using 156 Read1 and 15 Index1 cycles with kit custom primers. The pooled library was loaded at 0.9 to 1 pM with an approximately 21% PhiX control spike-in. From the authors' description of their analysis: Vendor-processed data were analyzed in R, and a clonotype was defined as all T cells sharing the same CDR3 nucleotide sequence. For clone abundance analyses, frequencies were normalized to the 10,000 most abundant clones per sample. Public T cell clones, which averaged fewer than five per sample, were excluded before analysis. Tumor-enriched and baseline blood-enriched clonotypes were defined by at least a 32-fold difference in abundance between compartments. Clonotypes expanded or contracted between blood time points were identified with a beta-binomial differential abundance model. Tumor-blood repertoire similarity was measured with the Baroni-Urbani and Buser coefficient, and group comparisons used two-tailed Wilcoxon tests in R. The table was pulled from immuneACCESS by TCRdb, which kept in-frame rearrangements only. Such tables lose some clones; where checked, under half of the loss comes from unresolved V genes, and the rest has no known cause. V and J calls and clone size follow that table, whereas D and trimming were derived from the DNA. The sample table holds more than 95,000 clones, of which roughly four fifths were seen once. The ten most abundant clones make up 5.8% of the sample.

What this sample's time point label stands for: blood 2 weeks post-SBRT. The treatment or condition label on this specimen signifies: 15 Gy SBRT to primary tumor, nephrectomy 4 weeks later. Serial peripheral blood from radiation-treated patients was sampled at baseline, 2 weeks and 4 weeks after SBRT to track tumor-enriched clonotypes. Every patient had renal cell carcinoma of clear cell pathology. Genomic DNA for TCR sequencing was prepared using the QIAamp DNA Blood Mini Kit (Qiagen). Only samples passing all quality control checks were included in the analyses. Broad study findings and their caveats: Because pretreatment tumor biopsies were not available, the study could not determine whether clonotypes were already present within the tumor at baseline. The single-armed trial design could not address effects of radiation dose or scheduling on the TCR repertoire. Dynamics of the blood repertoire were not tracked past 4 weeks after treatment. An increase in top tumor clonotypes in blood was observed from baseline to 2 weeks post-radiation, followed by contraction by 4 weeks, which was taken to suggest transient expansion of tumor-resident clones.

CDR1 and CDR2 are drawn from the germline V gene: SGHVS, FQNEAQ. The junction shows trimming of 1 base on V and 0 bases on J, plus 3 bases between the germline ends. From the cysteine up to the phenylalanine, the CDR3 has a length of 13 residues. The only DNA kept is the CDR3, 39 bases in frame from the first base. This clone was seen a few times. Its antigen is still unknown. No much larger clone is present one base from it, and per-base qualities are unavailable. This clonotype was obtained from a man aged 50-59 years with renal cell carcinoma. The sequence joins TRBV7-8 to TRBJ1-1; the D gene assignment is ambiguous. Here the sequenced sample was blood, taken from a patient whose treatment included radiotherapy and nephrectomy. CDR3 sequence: CASSLELNTEAFF. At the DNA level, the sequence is TGTGCCAGCAGCTTAGAGTTGAACACTGAAGCTTTCTTT.